This TCR beta chain emerged from a study of tumor-infiltrating lymphocytes in primary liver carcinoma (dated by TCRdb to the late 2010s). With respect to the entire study: Between late 2015 and 2016, about five patients in China with histopathologically diagnosed primary liver carcinoma had surgical resection. Of the five patients (three men and two women, aged 30 to 69 years), four had hepatocellular carcinoma and one had combined HCC and intrahepatic cholangiocarcinoma. The tumors of the five patients were staged as T1-T3 N0M0, with maximum diameters ranging from 4.2 to 10 cm. Roughly 3.5 to 8 million productive TCRbeta reads were obtained per sample, and no significant difference in read depth was found between tissue types. TCRbeta repertoire sequencing, expression microarrays and whole-exome sequencing were combined in the study across five regions of each liver tumor, with adjacent normal tissue and blood also included. A total of roughly 35 specimens from 5 patients underwent TCRbeta repertoire sequencing, comprising about 25 tumor regions, 5 adjacent noncancerous liver tissues and 5 peripheral blood samples. Technical replicate repertoires showed high reproducibility, with mean shared-clone rates approximately 0.87 and correlation coefficients above 0.95.

Using a constant-region primer and ProtoScript II reverse transcriptase, TCRbeta-specific cDNA was reverse-transcribed from roughly 500 ng total RNA. Three nested multiplex PCR rounds, following a slightly modified ARM-PCR procedure, were used to build the TCRbeta libraries. Each of the first two PCR rounds ran for approximately 9 cycles using multiplex TRBV1-TRBV30 forward primers together with a Cbeta reverse primer. Sample barcodes and Illumina adapters were added in a final 25-cycle PCR with Deep VentR polymerase. Before sequencing, amplicons between 200 and 500 bp were purified from gel using a QIAquick gel extraction kit. TCRbeta amplicons were sequenced on an Illumina HiSeq 2500 with 250-bp paired-end reads. Concerning the study's data processing: Quality trimming of reads was performed with Trimmomatic v0.33, and paired reads were merged with FLASH v1.2.11 so that full CDR3 sequences could be recovered. V, D and J germline segments were assigned to the rearranged TCRbeta sequences by MiGEC v1.2.1b. VDJtools v1.0.0 computed clonotype statistics and Shannon-Wiener diversity indices. Except for diversity analysis, only each sample's 250 most abundant clonotypes were used in subsequent analyses to reduce sampling bias. Through fastp at Q25 and MiXCR, TCRdb rebuilt clones from the public reads, retaining in-frame beta chains. Each entry merges the rows of one CDR3 protein and shows their most common DNA and genes. These V and J calls rely on TCRdb rather than the paper's analysis. The sample yields about 320,000 distinct CDR3 sequences; roughly two thirds were counted once. Together, the top ten hold 9% of the sample.

Blood RNA was extracted from unsorted whole blood with TRIzol reagent; germline DNA came from the DNeasy Blood & Tissue kit. Patients had chronic HBV infection and were treatment-naive at sampling. Before surgery, 4 to 5 milliliters of peripheral blood were collected into K2EDTA tubes. The full study reports these points: Compared with blood, tumors had a significantly larger share of the repertoire taken up by the top 250 clones (p = 0.039). The study included only four or five patients, and the authors note findings should be validated in a larger study. Pairs of tumor regions showed greater repertoire overlap (mean roughly 35%) than tumor-adjacent pairs (roughly 17%) or tumor-blood pairs (approximately 15%), which is consistent with antigen-driven expansion. Because sequencing covered only the TCR beta chain and unpaired alpha chains were not captured, true repertoire diversity is likely underestimated. Because the samples were bulk and unsorted, CD4+ and CD8+ T cell repertoires could not be compared.

For this clonotype: Its specific antigen is unknown. An end of the junction does not agree with germline; a read error may underlie this.

The CDR3 spans 15 residues, from the cysteine through the phenylalanine. The DNA shown is the 45-base CDR3, in frame from base 1. Taken from the germline V gene, the CDR1 and CDR2 loops are SGHRS and YFSETQ. The rearrangement combines TRBV5-1 with TRBJ2-7; there is no confident call for the D gene. The TCR originated in a man in his forties with primary liver carcinoma and hepatitis B virus infection. Sequencing was performed on peripheral blood. The DNA sequence reads TGCGTCAGCAGCTTGGAACCCCATGGCTCCTACGAGCAGTACTTC. Its coded protein is CVSSLEPHGSYEQYF.